One and the same sample provided the 18 T cell receptor beta chains below, sequenced in a study of T cell responses to AZD1222 COVID-19 vaccine (dated by TCRdb to the early 2020s). The library was built by means of the immunoSEQ multiplex PCR assay. Here the immuneACCESS table is served through TCRdb, limited to in-frame sequences with V and J called. Missing clones are a known gap in these copies; in checked studies unresolved V genes cover under half, and the rest lacks a known reason. Recorded for this sample are around 130,000 clones; about 93% of them occurred a single time. The top ten clonotypes cover about 5% of the sample. Sample time point, as interpreted from the label and publication: baseline before first vaccination. The sample in question was peripheral blood, obtained on day 0 of AZD1222 vaccination. Receptors were obtained from an adult in good health.

This chain links TRBV15 with TRBJ1-4; tentatively, D is TRBD1 (5 bases). Trimming stripped 0 bases from V and 10 bases from J, with 18 bases between. This CDR3 spans 16 amino acids. The germline V gene has CDR1 LNHNV and CDR2 YYDKDF (reference sequence). CDR3 sequence reads: CATSRDPAAWQGKLFF. The CDR3 DNA is TGTGCCACCAGCAGAGATCCGGCCGCCTGGCAGGGAAAACTGTTTTTT.

The chain is built from TRBV28 and TRBJ1-1, with 8 bases aligning to TRBD1. The CDR3 runs 13 residues. Trimming at V came to 2 bases and at J to 9 bases, leaving 5 bases not matched to a gene. CDR1 and CDR2 from the germline V gene are MDHEN and SYDVKM. The CDR3 region has the DNA TGTGCCAGCAGTTTAACAGGGGGGCGGAAAGCTTTCTTT. Translated, it gives CASSLTGGRKAFF. The full variable domain, its missing parts supplied by reference TRBV28 and TRBJ1-1, is DVKVTQSSRYLVKRTGEKVFLECVQDMDHENMFWYRQDPGLGLRLIYFSYDVKMKEKGDIPEGYSVSREKKERFSLILESASTNQTSMYLCASSLTGGRKAFFGQGTRLTVV.

J is TRBJ2-7 and V is TRBV11-2; D not resolved. V lost 1 base and J lost 2, with 12 bases in between. Germline assignment: CDR1 SGHAT and CDR2 FQNNGV. The CDR3 runs 15 residues. The CDR3 protein is CASSLGPILTYEQYF. As DNA, the CDR3 is TGTGCCAGCAGCTTAGGCCCAATCTTAACCTACGAGCAGTACTTC.

This clone was detected only once. The chain links TRBV7-8 to TRBJ2-3; maybe TRBD2 (5 bases). CDR1 is SGHVS, CDR2 FQNEAQ, per germline. Trimming took 1 base from V and 5 from J, leaving 10 bases between them. The CDR3 length is 14 residues. CDR3 protein: CASSLGAGVDTQYF. The DNA for the CDR3 is TGTGCCAGCAGCTTAGGGGCCGGGGTAGATACGCAGTATTTT. Supplemented by reference TRBV7-8 and TRBJ2-3, the full variable domain reads GAGVSQSPRYKVAKRGQDVALRCDPISGHVSLFWYQQALGQGPEFLTYFQNEAQLDKSGLPSDRFFAERPEGSVSTLKIQRTQQEDSAVYLCASSLGAGVDTQYFGPGTRLTVL.

This chain joins TRBV29-1 and TRBJ1-2; 8 positions match TRBD1. The CDR3 totals 13 residues. Germline values: CDR1 SQVTM, CDR2 ANQGSEA. The V gene end was trimmed by 6 bases and the J gene end by 3 bases; junction bases not matched to a gene: 6. The CDR3 DNA follows: TGCAGCGTCCAAGTGACAGGGGACTATGGCTACACCTTC. Residues: CSVQVTGDYGYTF.

V gene TRBV6-5 combines with J gene TRBJ2-1; no firm D call. V lost 6 bases and J 3 bases, leaving 15 bases between the germline ends. This CDR3 spans 15 amino acids. Germline V gene data show CDR1 as MNHEY and CDR2 as SVGAGI. The CDR3 loop is CASRGNSDLYNEQFF. The CDR3 coding sequence is TGTGCCAGCAGAGGTAACAGTGACCTCTACAATGAGCAGTTCTTC.

The rearrangement joins TRBV28 to TRBJ1-2, with a possible D match to TRBD1 (6 bases). The CDR3 is 14 residues long. V dropped 6 bases and J dropped 0 bases, with 11 bases sitting between them. From germline, CDR1 is MDHEN and CDR2 SYDVKM. CDR3 sequence reads: CASSVGAANYGYTF. The CDR3 nucleotides read TGTGCCAGCAGCGTGGGGGCTGCTAACTATGGCTACACCTTC.

The chain is built from TRBV9 and TRBJ2-7; the D is unclear. V dropped 3 bases and J dropped 3 bases, with 19 bases sitting between them. Germline-derived CDR1 and CDR2 are SGDLS and YYNGEE. This CDR3 is built from 16 residues. The CDR3 DNA is TGTGCCAGCAGCGACCAGTGGGATAGAGGATACTACGAGCAGTACTTC. Translating gives CASSDQWDRGYYEQYF.

The chain recombines TRBV28 with TRBJ1-1; D not certain. With 2 bases removed from V and 5 bases from J, the gap between germline ends came to 9 bases. CDR3 length equals 13 residues. Germline CDR1 reads MDHEN; CDR2 reads SYDVKM. The CDR3 coding sequence is TGTGCCAGCAGTTTAGGGTCCGTTACTGAAGCTTTCTTT. Its translation is CASSLGSVTEAFF.

The J gene is TRBJ1-5, the V gene TRBV11-2; TRBD1 might be the D (5 bases). The germline V and J ends were trimmed by 2 bases and 4 bases, with 15 bases remaining between them. Germline CDR1 and CDR2: SGHAT and FQNNGV. The CDR3 runs 16 residues. CDR3 region: CASSLSNRNGNQPQHF. CDR3 nucleotide sequence: TGTGCCAGCAGCTTATCGAACAGGAATGGGAATCAGCCCCAGCATTTT.

The CDR3 DNA follows: TGTGCCAGCAGACGAGACCTTTGGGCTTTCTTT. It yields the protein CASRRDLWAFF. The J gene is TRBJ1-1, the V gene TRBV7-2; D gene uncertain. This CDR3 region has 11 residues. Germline CDR1 reads SGHTA; CDR2 reads FQGNSA. Trimming removed 6 bases at V and 11 bases at J, with 13 bases between.

The chain uses TRBV20-1 and TRBJ2-1; D uncertain. The CDR3 covers 13 residues. CDR1 is DFQATT and CDR2 is SNEGSKA in the germline V gene (reference sequence). V was shortened by 6 bases and J by 7 bases, with 16 bases between the two germline ends. The CDR3 bases are TGCAGTGCGAGTAGGATCCCTGCGAATGAGCAGTTCTTC. It encodes CSASRIPANEQFF.

The gene calls are TRBV18 and TRBJ2-7; 12 bases are shared with TRBD2. This CDR3 has 18 residues. Unmatched junction bases numbered 12, after V lost 3 bases and J lost 3 bases. Germline V gives CDR1 KGHSH, CDR2 LQKENI. CDR3 in amino acids: CASSPRRLAGGRIYEQYF. The CDR3 DNA reads as TGTGCCAGCTCACCCCGGCGGCTAGCGGGGGGGCGGATCTACGAGCAGTACTTC.

The chain combines TRBV3-1 (or the pseudogene TRBV3-2) with TRBJ1-1; D perhaps matches TRBD1 (5 bases). Trimming left V 5 bases short and J 9 bases short, with 13 bases between. CDR1 LGHDT and CDR2 YNNKEL come from the germline V gene (reference sequence). The CDR3 is 12 residues long. CDR3 loop: CASSYGTTQAFF. In DNA form, the CDR3 reads TGTGCCAGCAGCTACGGGACTACTCAAGCTTTCTTT.

The J gene is TRBJ2-1, the V gene TRBV10-2, with D possibly being TRBD1 (6 bases). Trimming left V 3 bases short and J 7 bases short, with 13 bases between. This CDR3 has 14 residues. Looked up from germline, CDR1 is WSHSY and CDR2 is SAAADI. CDR3 bases: TGCGCCAGCAGTGATCACAGGGTTAAGAATGAGCAGTTCTTC. It codes for CASSDHRVKNEQFF.

The V call is TRBV18, the J call TRBJ1-1; unclear D gene. With 5 bases removed from V and 1 base from J, the gap between germline ends came to 11 bases. CDR3 length: 14 amino acids. The germline V gene has CDR1 KGHSH and CDR2 LQKENI. CDR3 DNA: TGTGCCAGCTCATTAGGGAATAAGAACACTGAAGCTTTCTTT. Translating it yields CASSLGNKNTEAFF. The full variable domain, in which reference TRBV18 and TRBJ1-1 provide the parts outside the CDR3, is NAGVMQNPRHLVRRRGQEARLRCSPMKGHSHVYWYRQLPEEGLKFMVYLQKENIIDESGMPKERFSAEFPKEGPSILRIQQVVRGDSAAYFCASSLGNKNTEAFFGQGTRLTVV.

The chain carries TRBV30 and TRBJ2-2; D is uncertain. V lost 5 bases to trimming and J lost 7 bases, with 17 bases between them. Germline V gene sequence: CDR1 GTSNPN, CDR2 SVGIG (reference sequence). The CDR3 is 14 amino acids. The DNA of the CDR3 is TGTGCCTGGGTCGCCGCCTCCTCCGACGGGGAGCTGTTTTTT. Translating it yields CAWVAASSDGELFF.

The rearrangement links TRBV6-5 to TRBJ1-2; D gene unclear. The CDR3 totals 14 residues. Trimming stripped 9 bases from V and 5 bases from J, with 19 bases between. Germline assignment: CDR1 MNHEY and CDR2 SVGAGI. CDR3 loop: CASKTSGPTYGYTF. In nucleotides, the CDR3 is TGTGCCAGTAAAACTTCCGGGCCCACTTATGGCTACACCTTC.